The next 20 T cell receptor beta chains were all read from a single sample in a study of control samples from healthy donors and cancer patients. Produced via immunoSEQ multiplex PCR; TCRdb's table is partial and in-frame only. The sample lists about 92,000 clones; roughly four fifths were seen once. Sequenced input: blood. The receptor source for this set is a woman aged 55-69 years in good health.

The rearrangement joins TRBV6-5 to TRBJ1-2; 10 nucleotides agree with TRBD1. There are 13 residues in the CDR3. V was clipped by 6 bases and J by 7 bases; unmatched bases: 5. The germline V gene has CDR1 MNHEY and CDR2 SVGAGI. The CDR3 is CASRDRGISGYTF. CDR3 sequence (DNA): TGTGCCAGCAGGGACAGGGGGATTAGTGGCTACACCTTC.

This chain joins TRBV24-1 and TRBJ2-1; 8 nucleotides agree with TRBD1. V shed 5 bases and J 14 bases; nucleotides not matched to a gene: 10. The CDR3 is 13 residues long. Germline values: CDR1 KGHDR, CDR2 SFDVKD. The CDR3 bases are TGTGCCACCAGTGCCCAAAGTGGGACAGGAAAGTTCTTC. As protein: CATSAQSGTGKFF.

The CDR3 loop reads CASSPSAPGNTIYF. CDR3 coding DNA: TGTGCCAGCAGTCCATCCGCGCCCGGAAACACCATATATTTT. The gene calls are TRBV28 and TRBJ1-3, with D uncertain. Germline V CDR1 and CDR2: MDHEN, SYDVKM. Trimming pared 5 bases from V and 4 bases from J, leaving 12 bases between. The CDR3 contains 14 residues. The whole variable domain, remainder taken from reference TRBV28 and TRBJ1-3, is DVKVTQSSRYLVKRTGEKVFLECVQDMDHENMFWYRQDPGLGLRLIYFSYDVKMKEKGDIPEGYSVSREKKERFSLILESASTNQTSMYLCASSPSAPGNTIYFGEGSWLTVV.

This clone was counted between two and nine times. The chain joins TRBV7-9 to TRBJ2-7, with D possibly being TRBD1 (6 bases). Trimming removed 5 bases from V and 6 bases from J, with 17 bases in between. This CDR3 has 14 residues. Germline V gene sequence: CDR1 SEHNR, CDR2 FQNEAQ (reference sequence). The CDR3 reads CASSADRYGFEQYF. The CDR3 DNA is TGTGCCAGCAGCGCCGACAGGTATGGCTTCGAGCAGTACTTC.

J is TRBJ2-2 and V is TRBV10-3; D remains unclear. This CDR3 spans 16 amino acids. Deletions cut 2 bases from V and 1 base from J, with 11 bases between. Germline loops: CDR1 ENHRY, CDR2 SYGVKD. CDR3: CAISESRQMNTGELFF. The CDR3, as DNA: TGTGCCATCAGTGAGAGTCGGCAGATGAACACCGGGGAGCTGTTTTTT.

The chain couples TRBV2 to TRBJ1-2; D is perhaps TRBD1 (5 bases). CDR1 and CDR2 (germline): SNHLY, FYNNEI. The CDR3 covers 15 residues. The V end lost 0 bases, the J end lost 8 bases, and 16 bases lay between the germline ends. CDR3 sequence: CASSEARVGGGGYTF. CDR3 DNA: TGTGCCAGCAGTGAAGCGCGAGTTGGGGGGGGAGGCTACACCTTC.

The rearrangement joins TRBV19 to TRBJ1-5, with TRBD1 matching 7 bases. Germline V gene sequence: CDR1 LNHDA, CDR2 SQIVND (reference sequence). With V trimmed by 7 bases and J by 5 bases, 8 bases remained unmatched. This CDR3 is built from 14 residues. Here the CDR3 DNA reads TGTGCCAGTACCGAGACAGGGTCTCATCAGCCCCAGCATTTT. Translated: CASTETGSHQPQHF.

The V gene is TRBV6-2 or TRBV6-3, the J gene TRBJ1-5; TRBD1 matches at 9 bases. The V gene's germline CDR1 is MNHEY and CDR2 SVGEGT. J lost 3 bases, V lost 5 bases, and 11 bases had no gene match. This CDR3 has 17 amino acids. As DNA, the CDR3 is TGTGCCAGCAGTACCCATAACAGGGGGCTGATCAATCAGCCCCAGCATTTT. Translation: CASSTHNRGLINQPQHF.

This clone was seen once. The V and J genes are TRBV27 and TRBJ2-1, with 12 bases that match TRBD2. The V gene end was trimmed by 5 bases and the J gene end by 2 bases; junction bases not matched to a gene: 4. CDR3 length: 16 amino acids. Per germline, CDR1 MNHEY and CDR2 SMNVEV (reference sequence). CDR3 in amino acids: CASSTWTSGTYNEQFF. The CDR3 DNA follows: TGTGCCAGCAGTACATGGACTAGCGGGACCTACAATGAGCAGTTCTTC.

This chain joins TRBV20-1 and TRBJ1-5; maybe TRBD1 (5 bases). V lost 3 bases and J 8 bases, leaving 17 bases between the germline ends. The CDR3 covers 14 residues. In germline, CDR1 is DFQATT, CDR2 SNEGSKA (reference sequence). CDR3 coding DNA: TGCAGTGCTAGTTCAGGGAGGTTTATGGAGCCCCAGCATTTT. This translates into CSASSGRFMEPQHF.

This chain uses TRBV5-4 with TRBJ2-5, with unresolved D. Trimming removed 0 bases at V and 1 base at J, with 10 bases between. The CDR3 runs 15 residues. Looked up from germline, CDR1 is SGHNT and CDR2 is YYREEE (reference sequence). In nucleotides, the CDR3 is TGTGCCAGCAGCTTGGCTCAGGCTTTCCAAGAGACCCAGTACTTC. Amino acid sequence: CASSLAQAFQETQYF.

The chain employs TRBV4-2 and TRBJ1-1; weak D call: TRBD1 (6 bases). CDR3 size: 16 residues. Per germline, CDR1 LGHNA and CDR2 YNFKEQ. Trimming pared 4 bases from V and 5 bases from J, leaving 20 bases between. The CDR3 reads CASSPLAGAGRTEAFF. CDR3 nucleotides: TGTGCCAGCAGCCCCCTGGCGGGGGCGGGGAGAACTGAAGCTTTCTTT.

The J gene is TRBJ2-7, the V gene TRBV28; 8 bases match TRBD2. Germline V gene lookup returns CDR1 MDHEN and CDR2 SYDVKM. CDR3 length: 15 residues. With V trimmed by 7 bases and J by 4 bases, 12 bases remained unmatched. For the CDR3, the DNA is TGTGCCAGCAAGGCTAGCGGGCCTTCCCGGTACGAGCAGTACTTC. Translating gives CASKASGPSRYEQYF.

The chain uses TRBV5-8 and TRBJ2-1, with a possible D match to TRBD1 (5 bases). This CDR3 comprises 11 residues. The V gene lost 0 bases and the J gene lost 10 bases, with 5 bases spanning the gap. Germline V gene lookup returns CDR1 SGHTS and CDR2 YDEGEE. Here the CDR3 reads CASSLAGEQFF. For the CDR3, the DNA is TGTGCCAGCAGCTTGGCAGGGGAGCAGTTCTTC.

Regarding this clone: The sample holds other DNA sequences that translate to the same CDR3. The J gene is TRBJ2-2, the V gene TRBV6-4; D is unresolved. CDR3 length equals 14 residues. In germline, CDR1 is MRHNA, CDR2 SNTAGT. Deletions cut 4 bases from V and 0 bases from J, with 6 bases between. This CDR3 reads CASSGSANTGELFF. For the CDR3, the DNA is TGTGCCAGCAGTGGCAGCGCGAACACCGGGGAGCTGTTTTTT.

This chain connects TRBV29-1 to TRBJ2-6; no clear D gene. The CDR3 spans 13 residues. Germline lookup yields CDR1 SQVTM and CDR2 ANQGSEA. Trimming shortened V by 4 bases and J by 1 base, and 5 bases separated the two germline ends. The chain's CDR3 is CSVAQSGANVLTF. CDR3 in DNA: TGCAGCGTTGCCCAATCTGGGGCCAACGTCCTGACTTTC.

The V call is TRBV27, the J call TRBJ1-5; D unclear. Germline CDR1 MNHEY, CDR2 SMNVEV (reference sequence). CDR3 length: 15 residues. Trimming stripped 3 bases from V and 0 bases from J, with 9 bases between. The CDR3 sequence: CASSFIQYSNQPQHF. The CDR3 nucleotides read TGTGCCAGCAGTTTTATACAGTATAGCAATCAGCCCCAGCATTTT.

The chain is built from TRBV7-2 and TRBJ2-1, with D unclear. V was shortened by 2 bases and J by 0 bases, with 5 bases between the two germline ends. Germline V CDR1 and CDR2: SGHTA, FQGNSA. The CDR3 runs 14 residues. CDR3 in amino acids: CASSLSSSYNEQFF. The CDR3 DNA follows: TGTGCCAGCAGCTTAAGCAGCTCCTACAATGAGCAGTTCTTC.

V usage is TRBV5-1 and J usage is TRBJ2-3; 7 bases line up with TRBD2. Germline V gene sequence: CDR1 SGHRS, CDR2 YFSETQ. The CDR3 is 16 amino acids. J lost 5 bases, V lost 4 bases, and 13 bases had no gene match. The CDR3 here is CASSLVGPGGVDTQYF. The CDR3 nucleotides are TGCGCCAGCAGCCTGGTGGGGCCGGGAGGCGTAGATACGCAGTATTTT. The full variable domain, its missing parts supplied by reference TRBV5-1 and TRBJ2-3, is KAGVTQTPRYLIKTRGQQVTLSCSPISGHRSVSWYQQTPGQGLQFLFEYFSETQRNKGNFPGRFSGRQFSNSRSEMNVSTLELGDSALYLCASSLVGPGGVDTQYFGPGTRLTVL.

The chain employs TRBV7-2 and TRBJ2-2; a possible D gene is TRBD1 (5 bases). Trimming took off 4 bases at V and 5 bases at J, with 11 bases between the two ends. Germline loops: CDR1 SGHTA, CDR2 FQGNSA. The length of the CDR3 is 14 residues. The chain's CDR3 is CASSWTPRTGELFF. The CDR3 DNA reads as TGTGCCAGCAGCTGGACACCTAGGACCGGGGAGCTGTTTTTT.